This T cell receptor (beta chain) was retrieved from a study of CD8+ T cells in alopecia areata. Overall study: Severity scoring for treated patients was based on the percentage of affected scalp area. Study conclusions and caveats: Tofacitinib produced a significant decrease in scalp clonality and in expanded CD8+ clones among the top 100.

Reverse transcription of extracted RNA yielded cDNA, which provided the sequencing template. Assay: immunoSEQ multiplex PCR; the TCRdb copy retains only in-frame clones and omits some. The sample gives roughly 200,000 clones, less than 45% of which show up once; over 2% is in the top ten. The CDR3 totals 13 residues. Trimming shortened V by 2 bases and J by 8 bases, and 12 bases separated the two germline ends. Germline loops: CDR1 MNHNS, CDR2 SASEGT. Sample treatment: oral pan-JAK inhibitor, 5-10 mg twice daily. Peripheral blood samples and lesional scalp punch biopsies were obtained from alopecia areata patients. CD4+ and CD8+ T cells were sorted from PBMCs stained for CD3, CD4 and CD8. With respect to this clone: Its antigen is not identified.

The genes are TRBV6-1 and TRBJ1-2; possible D gene TRBD1, 6 bases. This material consisted of CD4+ T cells sorted from blood, taken between weeks 36 and 40, from a patient treated with tofacitinib. The sequence came from a human donor with alopecia areata. The CDR3 nucleotides are TGTGCCAGCAGTGAACGGGACAAAGGAGGCTACACCTTC. Protein product: CASSERDKGGYTF.